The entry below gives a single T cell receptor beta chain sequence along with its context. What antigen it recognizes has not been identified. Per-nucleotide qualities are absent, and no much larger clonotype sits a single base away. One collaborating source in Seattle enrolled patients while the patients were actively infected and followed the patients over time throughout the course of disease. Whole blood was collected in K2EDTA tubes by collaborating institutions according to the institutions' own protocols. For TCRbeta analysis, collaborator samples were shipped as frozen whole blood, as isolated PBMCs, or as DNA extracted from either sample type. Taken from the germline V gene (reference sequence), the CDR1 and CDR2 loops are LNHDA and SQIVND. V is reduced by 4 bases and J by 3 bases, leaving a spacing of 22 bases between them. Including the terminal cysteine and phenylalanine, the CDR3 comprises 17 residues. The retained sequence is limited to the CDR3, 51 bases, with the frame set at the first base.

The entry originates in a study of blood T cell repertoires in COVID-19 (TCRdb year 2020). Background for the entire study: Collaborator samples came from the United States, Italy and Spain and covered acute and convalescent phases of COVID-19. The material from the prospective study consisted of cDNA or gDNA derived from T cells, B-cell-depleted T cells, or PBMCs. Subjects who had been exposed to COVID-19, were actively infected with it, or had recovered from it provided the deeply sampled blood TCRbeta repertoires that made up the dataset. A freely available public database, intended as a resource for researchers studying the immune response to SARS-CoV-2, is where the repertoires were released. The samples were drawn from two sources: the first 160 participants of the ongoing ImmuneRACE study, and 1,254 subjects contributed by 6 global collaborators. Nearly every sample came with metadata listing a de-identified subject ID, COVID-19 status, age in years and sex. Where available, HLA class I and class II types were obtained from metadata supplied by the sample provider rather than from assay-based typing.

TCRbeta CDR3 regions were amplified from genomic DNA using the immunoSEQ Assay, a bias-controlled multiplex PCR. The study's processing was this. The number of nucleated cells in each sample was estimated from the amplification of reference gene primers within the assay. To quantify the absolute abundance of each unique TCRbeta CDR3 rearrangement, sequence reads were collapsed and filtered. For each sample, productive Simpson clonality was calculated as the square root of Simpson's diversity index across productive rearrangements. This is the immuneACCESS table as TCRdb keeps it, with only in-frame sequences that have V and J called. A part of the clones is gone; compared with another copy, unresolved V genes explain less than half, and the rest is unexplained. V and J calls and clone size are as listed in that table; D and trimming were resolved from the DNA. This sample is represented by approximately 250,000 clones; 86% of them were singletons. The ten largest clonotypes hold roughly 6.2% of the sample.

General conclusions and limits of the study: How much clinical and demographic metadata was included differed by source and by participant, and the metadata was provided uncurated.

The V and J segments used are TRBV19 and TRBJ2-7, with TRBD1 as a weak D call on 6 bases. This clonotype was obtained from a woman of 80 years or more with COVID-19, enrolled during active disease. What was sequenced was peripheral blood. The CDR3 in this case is CASSSIADSRGGYEQYF. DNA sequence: TGTGCCAGTAGTAGTATTGCAGATAGCCGAGGGGGCTACGAGCAGTACTTC.